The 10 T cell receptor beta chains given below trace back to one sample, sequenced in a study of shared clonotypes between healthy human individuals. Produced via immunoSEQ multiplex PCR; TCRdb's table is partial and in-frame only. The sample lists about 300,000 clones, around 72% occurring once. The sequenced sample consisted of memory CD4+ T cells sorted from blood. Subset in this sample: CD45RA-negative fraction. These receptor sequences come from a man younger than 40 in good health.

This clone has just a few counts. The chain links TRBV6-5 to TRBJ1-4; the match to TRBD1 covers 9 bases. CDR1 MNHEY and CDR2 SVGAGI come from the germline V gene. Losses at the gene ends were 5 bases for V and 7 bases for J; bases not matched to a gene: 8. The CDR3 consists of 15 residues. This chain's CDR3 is CASSRAGQGGEKLFF. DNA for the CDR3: TGTGCCAGCAGTCGCGCGGGACAGGGTGGTGAAAAACTGTTTTTT.

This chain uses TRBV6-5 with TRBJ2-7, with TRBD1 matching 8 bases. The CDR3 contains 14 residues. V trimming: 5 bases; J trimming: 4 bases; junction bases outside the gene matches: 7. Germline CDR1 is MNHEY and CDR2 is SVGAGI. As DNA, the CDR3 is TGTGCCAGCAGTATGGACAGGGTGAGGTACGAGCAGTACTTC. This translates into CASSMDRVRYEQYF.

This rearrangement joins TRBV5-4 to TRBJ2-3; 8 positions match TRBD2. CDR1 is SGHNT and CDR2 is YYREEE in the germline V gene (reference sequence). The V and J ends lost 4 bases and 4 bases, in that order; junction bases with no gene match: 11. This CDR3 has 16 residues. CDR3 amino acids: CASSLTAGGGADTQYF. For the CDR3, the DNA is TGTGCCAGCAGCCTGACGGCGGGAGGAGGGGCAGATACGCAGTATTTT. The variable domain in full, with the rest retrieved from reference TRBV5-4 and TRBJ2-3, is ETGVTQSPTHLIKTRGQQVTLRCSSQSGHNTVSWYQQALGQGPQFIFQYYREEENGRGNFPPRFSGLQFPNYSSELNVNALELDDSALYLCASSLTAGGGADTQYFGPGTRLTVL.

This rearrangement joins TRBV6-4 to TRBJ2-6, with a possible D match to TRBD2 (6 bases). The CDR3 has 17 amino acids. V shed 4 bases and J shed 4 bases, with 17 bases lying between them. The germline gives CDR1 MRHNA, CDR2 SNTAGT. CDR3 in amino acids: CASSASDAGSGANVLTF. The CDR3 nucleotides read TGTGCCAGCAGTGCTTCGGACGCGGGGTCCGGGGCCAACGTCCTGACTTTC.

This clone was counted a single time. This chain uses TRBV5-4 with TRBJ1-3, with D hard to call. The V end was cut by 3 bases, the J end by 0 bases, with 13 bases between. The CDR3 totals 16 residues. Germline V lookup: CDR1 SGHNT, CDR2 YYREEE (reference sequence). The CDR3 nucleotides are TGTGCCAGCAGCTCCACCTCAAAAGCCTCTGGAAACACCATATATTTT. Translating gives CASSSTSKASGNTIYF.

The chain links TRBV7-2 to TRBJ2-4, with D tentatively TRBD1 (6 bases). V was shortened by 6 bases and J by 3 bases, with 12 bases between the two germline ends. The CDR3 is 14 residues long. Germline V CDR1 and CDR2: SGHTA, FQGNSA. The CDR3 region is CASSVDRSKNIQYF. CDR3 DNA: TGTGCCAGCAGTGTAGACAGGAGCAAAAACATTCAGTACTTC.

The CDR3 loop reads CASSVGIGDVAGELFF. CDR3 bases: TGTGCCAGCAGCGTAGGGATAGGGGATGTAGCCGGGGAGCTGTTTTTT. The chain joins TRBV9 to TRBJ2-2; tentatively, D is TRBD1 (5 bases). CDR1 is SGDLS and CDR2 is YYNGEE in the germline V gene. The CDR3 is 16 residues long. Trimming removed 0 bases at V and 6 bases at J, with 15 bases between. Complete variable domain (other parts from reference TRBV9 and TRBJ2-2): DSGVTQTPKHLITATGQRVTLRCSPRSGDLSVYWYQQSLDQGLQFLIQYYNGEERAKGNILERFSAQQFPDLHSELNLSSLELGDSALYFCASSVGIGDVAGELFFGEGSRLTVL.

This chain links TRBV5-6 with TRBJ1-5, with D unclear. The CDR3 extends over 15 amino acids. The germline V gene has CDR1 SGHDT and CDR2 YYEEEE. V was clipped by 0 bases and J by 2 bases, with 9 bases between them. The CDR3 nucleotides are TGTGCCAGCAGCTTGGGAAATTTCGGCAATCAGCCCCAGCATTTT. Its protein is CASSLGNFGNQPQHF.

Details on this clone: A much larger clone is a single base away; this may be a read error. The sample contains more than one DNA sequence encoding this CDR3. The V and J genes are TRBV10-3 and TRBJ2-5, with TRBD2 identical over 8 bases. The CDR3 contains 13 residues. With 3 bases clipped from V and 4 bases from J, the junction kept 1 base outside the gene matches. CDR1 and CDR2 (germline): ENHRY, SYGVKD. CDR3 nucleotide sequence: TGTGCCATCAGTGATCTAGCGGGAGAGACCCAGTACTTC. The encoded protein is CAISDLAGETQYF.

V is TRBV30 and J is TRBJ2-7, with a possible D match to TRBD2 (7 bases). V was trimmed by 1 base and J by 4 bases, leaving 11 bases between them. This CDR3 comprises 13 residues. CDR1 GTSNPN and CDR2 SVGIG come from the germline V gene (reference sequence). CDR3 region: CAWSAGGRYEQYF. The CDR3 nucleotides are TGTGCCTGGAGTGCGGGGGGCAGGTACGAGCAGTACTTC.